These 12 T cell receptor beta chains came from one sample sequenced in a study of T cell clonality in common variable immunodeficiency. This table comes from immunoSEQ multiplex PCR, and its TCRdb copy is limited to in-frame clones, with some not included. The profile covers about 60,000 clones, none occurring a single time. Sequencing input: peripheral blood mononuclear cells. Source of these receptors: a person aged 18 to 75 in good health.

This clone was counted ten times or more. One end of the junction does not line up with germline, which may come from a read error. With the read ending 3 residues before the CDR3 end, the germline J gene is used to fill in that end. The chain is built from TRBV20-1 and TRBJ2-3, with D possibly being TRBD2 (5 bases). There are 13 residues in the CDR3. Germline-derived CDR1 and CDR2 are DFQATT and SNEGSKA (reference sequence). The CDR3 is CSAREGAIPTQYF. CDR3 bases read: TGCAGTGCGAGAGAGGGCGCCATCCCTACG.

Of note for this clone: One end of the junction fails to match germline, which may point to a read error. With the read ending 3 residues before the CDR3 end, the germline J gene is used to fill in that end. This chain connects TRBV10-2 to TRBJ2-3, with TRBD2 matching 12 bases. CDR3 length: 15 residues. Germline-derived CDR1 and CDR2 are WSHSY and SAAADI. The sequenced part of the CDR3 DNA is TGCACCAGCAGTGAGTCGACTAGCGGGGGTCCAACG. Its protein is CTSSESTSGGPT. The entire CDR3 protein reads CTSSESTSGGPTQYF.

This clone was recorded many times. The read terminates 3 residues before the CDR3 end, so the remaining end is supplied by the germline J gene. The chain is built from TRBV23-1 and TRBJ1-2, with 7 bases lining up with TRBD1. TRBV23-1 is an ORF for which the function is uncertain. V lost 2 bases and J lost 7; bases outside the gene matches: 16. The CDR3 length is 17 residues. The CDR3 DNA, read in part, is TGCGCCAGCAGTCAAAACGGGACGACAGGGTGTTTTGGTGGC. Protein sequence: CASSQNGTTGCFGG. The full-length CDR3 reads as CASSQNGTTGCFGGYTF.

There are many counts of this clone. The CDR3 end is not reached by the read, which stops 3 residues before it; the germline J gene fills it in. The chain has TRBV6-2 or TRBV6-3 and TRBJ1-2, with TRBD1 as a possible D gene (5 bases). The V gene lost 6 bases and the J gene lost 4 bases, with 15 bases spanning the gap. Germline lookup yields CDR1 MNHEY and CDR2 SVGEGT. The CDR3 loop spans 14 amino acids. CDR3 sequence reads: CASRTTTGIYGYTF. Partial CDR3 DNA: TGTGCCAGCAGGACAACTACAGGAATCTATGGC.

The sample holds many counts of this clone. The DNA ends 3 residues before the CDR3 does, and the rest of the CDR3 is filled in from the germline J gene. This chain joins TRBV20-1 and TRBJ2-3; TRBD2 agrees at 10 bases. Germline CDR1 reads DFQATT; CDR2 reads SNEGSKA (reference sequence). This CDR3 spans 20 amino acids. Germline trimming cut 0 bases from V and 0 bases from J; bases unmatched to any gene: 15. The CDR3 DNA, read in part, is TGCAGTGCTAGAGAGGGGCCTGGGAGCGGGAGGGCAGTGAGCACAGATACG. Amino acid sequence: CSAREGPGSGRAVSTDT. From start to end, the CDR3 is CSAREGPGSGRAVSTDTQYF.

The sample holds many counts of this clone. The read ends 3 residues shy of where the CDR3 ends; the end is completed using the germline J gene. This chain uses TRBV5-4 with TRBJ1-2; TRBD1 agrees at 8 bases. V was clipped by 2 bases and J by 7 bases; unmatched bases: 4. This CDR3 is 13 amino acids long. Germline values: CDR1 SGHNT, CDR2 YYREEE (reference sequence). The covered CDR3 bases are TGTGCCAGCAGCTTTCAGGGGGCGCCTGGC. It yields the protein CASSFQGAPG. The whole CDR3 region reads CASSFQGAPGYTF.

This clone was seen repeatedly, ten times or more. The missing CDR3 end, 3 residues past where the read stops, is filled in from the germline J gene. This chain joins TRBV7-8 and TRBJ2-7; D gene unclear. The CDR3 is made up of 14 amino acids. V was shortened by 1 base and J by 5 bases, with 12 bases between the two germline ends. CDR1 is SGHVS and CDR2 is FQNEAQ in the germline V gene. The covered CDR3 bases are TGTGCCAGCAGCTTAGAAGGTAGCTCAGACGAG. Translated: CASSLEGSSDE. The complete CDR3 reads CASSLEGSSDEQYF.

This clone was seen many times. Read sequence stops 3 residues before the CDR3 end, and the germline J gene provides the missing end. This chain joins TRBV6-1 and TRBJ2-2, with 7 bases fitting TRBD2. The CDR3 length is 16 residues. The J segment lost 2 bases and the V segment lost 4 bases, leaving 7 bases of the junction unmatched. Germline V gene sequence: CDR1 MNHNS, CDR2 SASEGT. The sequenced part of the CDR3 DNA is TGTGCCAGCAGTGTTCGGGGGGTAGGAAACACCGGGGAG. Residues: CASSVRGVGNTGE. The CDR3, in full, reads CASSVRGVGNTGELFF.

In its sample, this clone was seen many times. The covered CDR3 bases are TGTGCCAGCAGTCAACTGGGACTAGCGGTTTCCTACGAG. Encoded protein: CASSQLGLAVSYE. The entire CDR3 is CASSQLGLAVSYEQYF. The chain has TRBV6-2 or TRBV6-3 and TRBJ2-7; 11 bases match TRBD2. The read terminates 3 residues ahead of where the CDR3 ends, so the germline J gene completes it. V gave up 5 bases and J gave up 1 base; unmatched junction bases: 7. Germline V gene lookup returns CDR1 MNHEY and CDR2 SVGEGT. The CDR3 loop spans 16 amino acids.

This clone came up many times. The CDR3 extends 3 residues past the end of the read, so its final part is completed from the germline J gene. This rearrangement joins TRBV30 to TRBJ1-2, with a tentative D call TRBD1 (5 bases). The germline CDR1 and CDR2 sequences are GTSNPN and SVGIG (reference sequence). V was pared by 2 bases and J by 0 bases, with 10 bases between. The CDR3 is 14 amino acids. The CDR3 reads CAWSQGSTNYGYTF. The CDR3 bases that were read are TGTGCCTGGAGTCAGGGCAGTACTAACTATGGC.

This clone was detected ten times or more. The CDR3 end lies 3 residues beyond the end of the read and is filled in from the germline J gene. V and J are TRBV5-4 and TRBJ2-5; 9 bases fit TRBD2. Looked up from germline, CDR1 is SGHNT and CDR2 is YYREEE (reference sequence). Unmatched junction bases numbered 4, after V lost 0 bases and J lost 1 base. The CDR3 totals 16 residues. The sequenced part of the CDR3 DNA is TGTGCCAGCAGCTTGGCGCCTAGCGGGGCCCAAGAGACC. Encoded protein: CASSLAPSGAQET. From start to end, the CDR3 is CASSLAPSGAQETQYF.

This clone was seen many times. CDR3 loop: CASKGRADAVAKNIQYF. The CDR3 DNA, read in part, is TGTGCCAGTAAGGGGAGGGCCGACGCGGTAGCCAAAAACATT. The chain uses TRBV19 and TRBJ2-4; TRBD2 matches 7 bases. The CDR3 extends 3 residues past the end of the read, so its final part is completed from the germline J gene. There are 17 residues in the CDR3. V trimming: 7 bases; J trimming: 0 bases; junction bases outside the gene matches: 12. Germline V lookup: CDR1 LNHDA, CDR2 SQIVND (reference sequence).